This TCR beta chain was documented in a study of tumor and adjacent non-tumor tissue in lung cancer. CDR3 length equals 17 residues. Germline CDR1 is MDHEN and CDR2 is SYDVKM. RNA was extracted from bulk tissue without any cell sorting. TCRbeta libraries were built with three rounds of nested PCR, modified from ARM-PCR. MiXCR was run by TCRdb on the multiplex PCR reads, yielding one entry per CDR3 protein. The sample records fewer than 85,000 distinct CDR3 sequences, roughly 80% being singletons. In regard to this clonotype: At one boundary the junction diverges from the germline segment, which might be a read error.

The chain couples TRBV28 to TRBJ2-2; maybe TRBD1 (6 bases). This receptor was identified in a woman aged 45-65 years with non-small cell lung cancer. The source material was lung tumor tissue. In DNA, the CDR3 is TGTGACAGCAGTTTAGGAAGAGGGACAAGCGAAGGGGGGGAGCTGTTTTTT. Protein: CDSSLGRGTSEGGELFF.